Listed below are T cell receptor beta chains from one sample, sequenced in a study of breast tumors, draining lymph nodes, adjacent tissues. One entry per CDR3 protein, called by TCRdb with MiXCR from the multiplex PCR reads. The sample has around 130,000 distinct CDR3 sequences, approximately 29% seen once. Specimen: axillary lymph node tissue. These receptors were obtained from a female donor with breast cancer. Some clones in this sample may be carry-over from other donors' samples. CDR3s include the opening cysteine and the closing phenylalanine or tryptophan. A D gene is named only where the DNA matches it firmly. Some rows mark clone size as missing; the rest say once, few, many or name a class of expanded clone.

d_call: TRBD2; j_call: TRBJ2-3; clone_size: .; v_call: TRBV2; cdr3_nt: TGTGCCAGCAGTTTGCGGACTAGCGGGGACAATGAGCAGTATTTT; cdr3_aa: CASSLRTSGDNEQYF
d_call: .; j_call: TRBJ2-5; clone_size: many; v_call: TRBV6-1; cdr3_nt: TGTGCCAGCAGTGAGCAGGTAGAGACCCAGTACTTC; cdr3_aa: CASSEQVETQYF
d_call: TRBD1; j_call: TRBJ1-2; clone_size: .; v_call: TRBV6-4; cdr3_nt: TGTGCCAGCAGTTACGCTGACAGGGGGGCTGGCTACACCTTC; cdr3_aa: CASSYADRGAGYTF
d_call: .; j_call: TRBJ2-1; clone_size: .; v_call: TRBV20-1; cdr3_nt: TGCAGTGCTCAGCACGGCGATGAGCAGTTCTTC; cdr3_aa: CSAQHGDEQFF
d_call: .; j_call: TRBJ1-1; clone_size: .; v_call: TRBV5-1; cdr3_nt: TGCGCCAGCAGCTTGTTCGGGGAAGGGTTTCGCACTGAAGCTTTCTTT; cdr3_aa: CASSLFGEGFRTEAFF
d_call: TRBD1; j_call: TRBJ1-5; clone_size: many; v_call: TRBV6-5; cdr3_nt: TGTGCCAGCAGTAGAGTCAGGGGGGATCAGCCCCAGCATTTT; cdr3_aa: CASSRVRGDQPQHF
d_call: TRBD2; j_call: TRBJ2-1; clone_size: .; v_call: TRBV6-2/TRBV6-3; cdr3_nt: TGTGCCAGCAGTCCCCTGGGCGGGGGGGCCGTTTGGAATGAGCAGTTCTTC; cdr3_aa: CASSPLGGGAVWNEQFF
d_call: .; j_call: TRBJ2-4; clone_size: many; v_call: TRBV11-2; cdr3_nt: TGTGCCAGCAGCTTAACGGCCGGGAAAAACATTCAGTACTTC; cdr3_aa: CASSLTAGKNIQYF
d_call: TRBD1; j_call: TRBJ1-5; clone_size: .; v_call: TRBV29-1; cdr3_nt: TGCAGCGTTAAGACAGGGGAGAATCAGCCCCAGCATTTT; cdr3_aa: CSVKTGENQPQHF
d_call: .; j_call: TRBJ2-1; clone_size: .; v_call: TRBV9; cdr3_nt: TGTGCCAGCAGCGTAAGTGGGGGGTCTTTCAATGAGCAGTTCTTC; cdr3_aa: CASSVSGGSFNEQFF
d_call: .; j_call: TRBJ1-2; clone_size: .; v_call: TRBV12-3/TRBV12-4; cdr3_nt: TGTGCCAACAGGCCCGGGACCCTCGATGGCTACACCTTC; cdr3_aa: CANRPGTLDGYTF
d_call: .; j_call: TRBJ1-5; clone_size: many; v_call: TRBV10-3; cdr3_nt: TGTGCCATCAGTGAGTCGGGGCGCAATAGCAATCAGCCCCAGCATTTT; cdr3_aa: CAISESGRNSNQPQHF
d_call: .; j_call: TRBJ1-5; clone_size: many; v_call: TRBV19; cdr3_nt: TGTGCCAGTAGTGCCTCCGGGACACTGAGCAATCAGCCCCAGCATTTT; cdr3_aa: CASSASGTLSNQPQHF
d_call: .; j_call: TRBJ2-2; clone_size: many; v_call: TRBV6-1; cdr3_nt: TGTGCCAGCAGTGAGATAAACACCGGGGAGCTGTTTTTT; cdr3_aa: CASSEINTGELFF
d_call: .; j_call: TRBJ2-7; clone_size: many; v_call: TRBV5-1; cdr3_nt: TGCGCCAGCAGCCCTTTGGGCTACGAGCAGTACTTC; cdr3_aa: CASSPLGYEQYF
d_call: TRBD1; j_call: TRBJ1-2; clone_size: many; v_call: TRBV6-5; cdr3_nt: TGTGCCAGCACCAAAACAGGGGGCTTTTCTGGCTACACCTTC; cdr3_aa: CASTKTGGFSGYTF
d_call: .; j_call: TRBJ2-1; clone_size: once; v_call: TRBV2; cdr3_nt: TGTGCCAGCAGTGACTGGGGATCCTACAATGAGCAGTTCTTC; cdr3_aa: CASSDWGSYNEQFF
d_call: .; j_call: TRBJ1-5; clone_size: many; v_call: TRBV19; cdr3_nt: TGTGCCAGTAGCCCAACAGGGACTCAGCCCCAGCATTTT; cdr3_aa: CASSPTGTQPQHF
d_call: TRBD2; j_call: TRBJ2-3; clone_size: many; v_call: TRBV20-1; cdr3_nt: TGCAGTGCTGAGACTAGCGGGGGGGCCACAGATACGCAGTATTTT; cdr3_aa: CSAETSGGATDTQYF
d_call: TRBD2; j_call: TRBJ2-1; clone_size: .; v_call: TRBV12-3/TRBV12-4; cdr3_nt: TGTGCCAGCAGTCGCCGTGGGGGGGTTGAGCAGTTCTTC; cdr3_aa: CASSRRGGVEQFF
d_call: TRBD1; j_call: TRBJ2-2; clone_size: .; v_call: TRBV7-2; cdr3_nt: TGTGCCAGCAGCGACCCGGGACAGGGTGGCACCGGGGAGCTGTTTTTT; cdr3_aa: CASSDPGQGGTGELFF
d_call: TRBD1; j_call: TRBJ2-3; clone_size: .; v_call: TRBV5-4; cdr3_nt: TGTGCCAGCAGTCAGGACAGGGCGACAGATACGCAGTATTTT; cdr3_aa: CASSQDRATDTQYF
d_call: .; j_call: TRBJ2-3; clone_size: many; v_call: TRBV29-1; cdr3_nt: TGCAGCGTTTCCACCGGGATCGTTACAAATACGCAGTATTTT; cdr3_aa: CSVSTGIVTNTQYF
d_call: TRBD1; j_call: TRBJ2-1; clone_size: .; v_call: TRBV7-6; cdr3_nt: TGTGCCAGCAGCTTGGGACAGGGAAATGAGCAGTTCTTC; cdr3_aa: CASSLGQGNEQFF
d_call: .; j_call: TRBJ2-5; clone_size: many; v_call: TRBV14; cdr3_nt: TGTGCCAGCAGCCAGGTCCGTCAACAAGAGACCCAGTACTTC; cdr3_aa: CASSQVRQQETQYF
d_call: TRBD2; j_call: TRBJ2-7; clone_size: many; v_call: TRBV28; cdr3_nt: TGTGCCAGCAGCCCGAGCGGGGGGGACTACGAGCAGTACTTC; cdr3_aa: CASSPSGGDYEQYF
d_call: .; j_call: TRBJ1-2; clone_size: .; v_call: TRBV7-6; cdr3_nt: TGTGCCAGCAGCGACGGACAGAACTATGGCTACACCTTC; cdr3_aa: CASSDGQNYGYTF